One sample yielded the 23 T cell receptor beta chains listed below, sequenced in a study of cytomegalovirus exposure and HLA in healthy donors (dated by TCRdb to the late 2010s). The protocol used for the library was the immunoSEQ multiplex PCR assay. For the multiplex PCR, a mixture combining 60 forward primers for TCR Vbeta segments and 13 reverse primers for TCR Jbeta segments was used. The table comes from immuneACCESS by way of TCRdb, which keeps in-frame sequences with V and J called. Part of the clones is missing from these tables; in studies checked, under half for an unresolved V gene and the rest for unknown reasons. In this sample the table shows approximately 160,000 clones, approximately 80% of which occur a single time. Together, the top ten hold under 9% of the sample. The sequencing input was PBMCs. All receptors derive from a woman between 40 and 55 years old in good health and CMV-seropositive.

This rearrangement joins TRBV5-6 to TRBJ2-5; D gene uncertain. Trimming removed 1 base from V and 3 bases from J, with 7 bases in between. CDR3 length equals 13 residues. The germline gives CDR1 SGHDT, CDR2 YYEEEE. CDR3 sequence reads: CASSLPGKETQYF. The CDR3 nucleotides read TGTGCCAGCAGCTTGCCAGGAAAAGAGACCCAGTACTTC.

The chain uses TRBV5-4 and TRBJ2-6; D call uncertain. The germline CDR1 and CDR2 sequences are SGHNT and YYREEE (reference sequence). CDR3 size: 15 residues. V lost 4 bases and J 0 bases, leaving 8 bases between the germline ends. The CDR3 nucleotides are TGTGCCAGCAGCCGCGACTTCTCTGGGGCCAACGTCCTGACTTTC. It is translated as CASSRDFSGANVLTF.

This sequence joins TRBV5-1 and TRBJ1-1, with D hard to call. The CDR3 is made up of 14 amino acids. Trimming took 4 bases from V and 5 from J, leaving 15 bases between them. Germline CDR1 reads SGHRS; CDR2 reads YFSETQ. CDR3 protein: CASSPGRAGTEAFF. CDR3 in DNA: TGCGCCAGCAGCCCGGGGAGGGCCGGGACTGAAGCTTTCTTT. Filled out from reference TRBV5-1 and TRBJ1-1, the complete variable domain reads KAGVTQTPRYLIKTRGQQVTLSCSPISGHRSVSWYQQTPGQGLQFLFEYFSETQRNKGNFPGRFSGRQFSNSRSEMNVSTLELGDSALYLCASSPGRAGTEAFFGQGTRLTVV.

This clone showed up just a few times. V is TRBV7-9 and J is TRBJ2-2, with a possible D match to TRBD1 (5 bases). CDR1 is SEHNR, CDR2 FQNEAQ, per germline (reference sequence). This CDR3 is 14 amino acids long. V was shortened by 1 base and J by 4 bases, with 7 bases between the two germline ends. The CDR3 region is CASSLEGVTGELFF. CDR3 bases: TGTGCCAGCAGCTTAGAAGGGGTCACCGGGGAGCTGTTTTTT.

This clone was seen just once. CDR3 nucleotides: TGTGCCTGGAGTGGACAGGGACAGTCCTACGAGCAGTACTTC. Its protein is CAWSGQGQSYEQYF. The rearrangement joins TRBV30 to TRBJ2-7; 7 nucleotides line up with TRBD1. Germline V gene sequence: CDR1 GTSNPN, CDR2 SVGIG (reference sequence). Trimming cost V 1 base and J 1 base; bases outside gene matches: 4. CDR3 length equals 14 residues. The variable domain in full, with the rest retrieved from reference TRBV30 and TRBJ2-7, is SQTIHQWPATLVQPVGSPLSLECTVEGTSNPNLYWYRQAAGRGLQLLFYSVGIGQISSEVPQNLSASRPQDRQFILSSKKLLLSDSGFYLCAWSGQGQSYEQYFGPGTRLTVT.

This clone was counted only a few times. The gene calls are TRBV14 and TRBJ2-1; 11 bases are a match to TRBD2. The trim removed 3 bases at V and 10 bases at J, leaving 8 bases unmatched. The CDR3 consists of 15 residues. The germline gives CDR1 SGHDN, CDR2 FVKESK. CDR3 protein: CASSQVAGGPGEQFF. DNA for the CDR3: TGTGCCAGCAGCCAGGTAGCGGGGGGGCCTGGGGAGCAGTTCTTC.

The rearrangement links TRBV27 to TRBJ2-5, with D maybe TRBD2 (6 bases). There are 14 residues in the CDR3. The ends were cut back, 4 bases at V and 3 bases at J, with 12 bases in the middle. Germline V lookup: CDR1 MNHEY, CDR2 SMNVEV (reference sequence). This chain's CDR3 is CASSSLASKETQYF. The CDR3 DNA sequence: TGTGCCAGCAGTTCCCTAGCGAGCAAAGAGACCCAGTACTTC.

The chain carries TRBV27 and TRBJ1-5, with D possibly TRBD1 on 5 matching bases. CDR1 MNHEY and CDR2 SMNVEV come from the germline V gene (reference sequence). V gave up 1 base and J gave up 1 base, with 14 bases separating them. This CDR3 has 17 residues. CDR3 nucleotides: TGTGCCAGCAGTTTATTCGGCGGGGGTCGGAGCAATCAGCCCCAGCATTTT. This gives the protein CASSLFGGGRSNQPQHF.

The chain combines TRBV29-1 with TRBJ1-1; D is unresolved. CDR1 is SQVTM, CDR2 ANQGSEA, per germline. V lost 8 bases, J lost 0 bases, and 25 bases lay in between. This CDR3 is built from 17 residues. CDR3 DNA: TGCAGCAGGATAACTAATCGAGGGTTTTCCATGAACACTGAAGCTTTCTTT. Amino acid sequence: CSRITNRGFSMNTEAFF. The whole variable domain, remainder taken from reference TRBV29-1 and TRBJ1-1, is SAVISQKPSRDICQRGTSLTIQCQVDSQVTMMFWYRQQPGQSLTLIATANQGSEATYESGFVIDKFPISRPNLTFSTLTVSNMSPEDSSIYLCSRITNRGFSMNTEAFFGQGTRLTVV.

This rearrangement joins TRBV11-2 to TRBJ1-2, with D hard to call. Germline lookup yields CDR1 SGHAT and CDR2 FQNNGV. V dropped 0 bases and J dropped 1 base, with 9 bases sitting between them. The CDR3 is 15 residues long. The CDR3 loop reads CASSLDGIINYGYTF. In nucleotides, the CDR3 is TGTGCCAGCAGCTTAGATGGCATCATTAACTATGGCTACACCTTC.

The rearrangement joins TRBV5-1 to TRBJ2-5, with 10 positions matching TRBD2. V shed 7 bases and J 3 bases; nucleotides not matched to a gene: 15. Germline V gene sequence: CDR1 SGHRS, CDR2 YFSETQ. The CDR3 length is 17 residues. This CDR3 reads CASRSRAGGLYEETQYF. CDR3 DNA sequence: TGCGCCAGCCGCTCGAGAGCGGGGGGGCTCTATGAAGAGACCCAGTACTTC.

Note on this clone: At one end, the junction sequence differs from germline, possibly due to a read error. The chain uses TRBV25-1 and TRBJ2-6, with TRBD1 as a possible D gene (5 bases). This CDR3 contains 16 residues. Per the germline V gene, CDR1 is MGHDK and CDR2 is SYGVNS. The CDR3 nucleotides are TGTGCCAGCAGTGAAAGGTTCGGGTCTGGGGCCAACGGCCTGACTTTC. This encodes CASSERFGSGANGLTF.

The chain combines TRBV19 with TRBJ1-3; D remains unclear. The CDR3 extends over 14 amino acids. Trimming shortened V by 3 bases and J by 4 bases, and 10 bases separated the two germline ends. Germline-derived CDR1 and CDR2 are LNHDA and SQIVND (reference sequence). This CDR3 is CASSMADWGNTIYF. The CDR3 DNA reads TGTGCCAGTAGTATGGCGGACTGGGGAAACACCATATATTTT.

Notes on this clone: Its ends do not fully match the called genes, so a read error is possible. The rearrangement uses TRBV7-9 and TRBJ1-1, with TRBD1 as a possible D gene (6 bases). Germline V CDR1 and CDR2: SEHNR, FQNEAQ (reference sequence). This CDR3 is built from 16 residues. CDR3 in amino acids: CSSSLGLGTGSTEAFF. The CDR3 bases are TGTTCCAGCAGCTTAGGTTTAGGAACAGGGAGCACTGAAGCTTTCTTT.

The V call is TRBV5-6, the J call TRBJ1-2; no clear D gene. Germline V gene lookup returns CDR1 SGHDT and CDR2 YYEEEE. The CDR3 loop spans 12 amino acids. V shed 3 bases and J shed 6 bases, with 9 bases lying between them. CDR3: CASSSGRDGYTF. The CDR3 DNA reads TGTGCCAGCAGCTCGGGGAGGGATGGCTACACCTTC.

This clone appeared a few times. This chain links TRBV7-8 with TRBJ1-3; 7 bases agree with TRBD1. CDR3 length: 15 amino acids. Germline CDR1 and CDR2: SGHVS and FQNEAQ. V lost 4 bases, J lost 4 bases, and 7 bases stayed unmatched. This chain's CDR3 is CASSSAGTAGNTIYF. The CDR3 nucleotides are TGTGCCAGCAGCTCCGCCGGGACAGCAGGAAACACCATATATTTT. Using reference TRBV7-8 and TRBJ1-3 for the parts outside the CDR3, the full variable domain is GAGVSQSPRYKVAKRGQDVALRCDPISGHVSLFWYQQALGQGPEFLTYFQNEAQLDKSGLPSDRFFAERPEGSVSTLKIQRTQQEDSAVYLCASSSAGTAGNTIYFGEGSWLTVV.

V is TRBV27 and J is TRBJ1-2; 9 bases map to TRBD1. Trimming took 4 bases from V and 0 from J; bases not matched to a gene: 6. The germline V gene has CDR1 MNHEY and CDR2 SMNVEV (reference sequence). This CDR3 comprises 16 residues. CDR3 region: CASSSGTGRANYGYTF. In DNA, the CDR3 is TGTGCCAGCAGTTCGGGGACAGGGAGGGCTAACTATGGCTACACCTTC.

J is TRBJ2-7 and V is TRBV21-1; the D call in the table, TRBD2, was not verified against the DNA. TRBV21-1 is reported as a pseudogene. The CDR3 length is 16 residues. The chain's CDR3 is CASSKAPAGGDYEQYF. The DNA for the CDR3 is TGTGCCAGCAGCAAAGCCCCAGCGGGGGGGGACTACGAGCAGTACTTC.

The V call is TRBV30, the J call TRBJ1-6, with D hard to call. The V end lost 1 base, the J end lost 10 bases, and 5 bases lay between the germline ends. In germline, CDR1 is GTSNPN, CDR2 SVGIG (reference sequence). This CDR3 is built from 11 residues. The chain's CDR3 is CAWSDRSPLHF. In nucleotides, the CDR3 is TGTGCCTGGAGTGACCGGTCACCCCTCCACTTT.

The gene calls are TRBV7-6 and TRBJ2-7, with 12 nucleotides matching TRBD2. The V gene's germline CDR1 is SGHVS and CDR2 FNYEAQ. This CDR3 comprises 21 residues. The trim removed 1 base at V and 1 base at J, leaving 17 bases unmatched. For the CDR3, the DNA is TGTGCCAGCAGCTTAGGGGTCGGGGGGACTAGCGGGTCCACCGGGTCCTACGAGCAGTACTTC. Translated: CASSLGVGGTSGSTGSYEQYF.

The chain joins TRBV28 to TRBJ1-2, with unresolved D. Between the trimmed V and J ends, which lost 6 bases and 4 bases, there was a span of 15 bases. Germline CDR1 and CDR2: MDHEN and SYDVKM. The CDR3 contains 14 residues. CDR3: CASSLPNSFYGYTF. The CDR3 DNA reads TGTGCCAGCAGCCTCCCCAACAGCTTCTATGGCTACACCTTC.

This rearrangement joins TRBV10-3 to TRBJ2-5; 7 positions agree with TRBD1. This CDR3 has 17 amino acids. V shed 0 bases, J shed 0 bases, and the junction held 7 bases outside the gene matches. Germline V gives CDR1 ENHRY, CDR2 SYGVKD. The CDR3 region is CAISESTLDRDQETQYF. CDR3 in DNA: TGTGCCATCAGTGAGTCTACCTTAGACAGGGACCAAGAGACCCAGTACTTC.

The chain employs TRBV28 and TRBJ1-5; D perhaps matches TRBD1 (5 bases). Trimming pared 1 base from V and 7 bases from J, leaving 11 bases between. Germline V gene data show CDR1 as MDHEN and CDR2 as SYDVKM. The CDR3 sequence is 14 residues long. The CDR3 DNA sequence: TGTGCCAGCAGTTTATCGGGGGGGAACCAGCCCCAGCATTTT. This codes for CASSLSGGNQPQHF.